This T cell receptor (beta chain) was sequenced in a study of shared clonotypes between healthy human individuals. Germline CDR1 reads MNHEY; CDR2 reads SMNVEV (reference sequence). This CDR3 spans 11 amino acids. Trimming shortened V by 6 bases and J by 5 bases, and 7 bases separated the two germline ends. Terminally differentiated effector memory CD45RA+ cells were excluded from the naive CD8 cells, which were CD45RO-negative and positively selected for CCR7. The study, taken as a whole, reports: Among the subsets, naive ones generally showed larger estimated richness than memory ones.

Produced via immunoSEQ multiplex PCR; TCRdb's table is partial and in-frame only. The sample lists about 1.9 million clones, around 93% occurring once. This clone was counted only a few times. Its cognate antigen is unknown. This rearrangement joins TRBV27 to TRBJ1-2, with D unclear. This TCR was sampled from a man aged 18 to 30 in good health. Some clones in this sample may be carry-over from other donors' samples. The sequencing input was naive CD8+ T cells from PBMCs. The CDR3 is CASSPWYGYTF. Written as DNA, the CDR3 is TGTGCCAGCAGCCCTTGGTATGGCTACACCTTC.